This TCR beta chain was found in a study of early T cells in non-severe SARS-CoV-2 infection (dated by TCRdb to the early 2020s). As for the study more broadly: TCR sequencing used bulk RNA from unsorted whole blood, so alpha and beta chains could not be paired.

What the study reported, not specific to this receptor: VDJdb matching was skewed toward anti-spike CD8 responses, so virus-specific expansions were likely underestimated and private and CD4 specificities were missed.

The study was a case-control design nested within a healthcare worker cohort in London, UK, with weekly nasopharyngeal swab PCR tests and blood sampling. Healthcare workers were enrolled in the week of the UK lockdown, from 23 to 31 March 2020, and were followed every week for up to roughly 15 weeks. Note on this clonotype: Its antigen target is currently unknown. No base qualities exist here, and no much larger clone lies one base off it.

V is shortened by 1 base, J by 3 bases, and the region joining them spans 6 bases. Based on the germline V gene, the CDR1 and CDR2 sequences are SQVTM and ANQGSEA. From the cysteine up to the phenylalanine, the CDR3 has a length of 12 residues. Solely the CDR3 DNA is kept, with 36 bases framed from the first base. The receptor library was made with 5' RACE. Sequencing was performed on a NextSeq 500. In the TCR library protocol, unique molecular identifiers were attached to individual cDNA molecules to correct for PCR bias and sequencing error. Both TCR alpha and beta chains were sequenced, and tight co-correlation was observed between alpha and beta sequence abundances in each sample. As for the original processing: Decombinator V4 was used to annotate TCR sequences for V gene, J gene and CDR3. TCRs were defined as expanded if a significant change between any two time points was detected under a Poisson model with p below 0.0001. Abundances of TCRs were expressed as counts per million after normalisation to the total number of TCRs sequenced in each sample. MAIT TCRs were defined by TRAV1-2 paired with TRAJ12, TRAJ20 or TRAJ33, and iNKT TCRs by TRAV10 paired with TRAJ18. A search of VDJdb, accessed on 1 November 2021, was run for TCRs annotated to CMV, EBV and SARS-CoV-2, with TCRs annotated for multiple antigens excluded. Starting from the raw public reads, TCRdb applied fastp trimming at Q25, assembled clones with MiXCR and retained in-frame beta chains. All rows with the same CDR3 protein become a single entry with the most common DNA and genes. TCRdb's processing, not the authors', yielded these V and J calls. The sample table holds just over 70,000 distinct CDR3 sequences, of which under 15% were seen once. Together, the top ten hold 1.3% of the sample.

This chain is built from TRBV29-1 and TRBJ2-5; the D gene cannot be resolved reliably. This receptor was obtained from an adult who was a healthcare worker with PCR-confirmed SARS-CoV-2 infection or an uninfected control (not recorded which). Sequencing used whole blood. CDR3 region: CSVEAGEETQYF. The DNA sequence is given as TGCAGCGTTGAAGCAGGCGAAGAGACCCAGTACTTC.